This T cell receptor (beta chain) is from a study of OX40 agonist ivuxolimab in advanced cancers. Study in general: Patients in dose escalation had liver, melanoma, kidney or head and neck cancers. At around 83% male, the cohort had a mean age of 60 years, ranging from about 20 to 79.

Using immunoSEQ multiplex PCR, the repertoire was profiled, and TCRdb retains in-frame clones only, with some absent. The sample includes about 7,000 clones, approximately 80% of them seen just once. The germline V and J ends were trimmed by 5 bases and 3 bases, with 24 bases remaining between them. The CDR3 runs to 18 residues. Germline CDR1 SGHRS, CDR2 YFSETQ. J is TRBJ2-1 and V is TRBV5-1, with D perhaps TRBD2 (5 bases). Here the sequenced sample was CD4+ or CD8+ T cells sorted from blood, taken in a trial of the OX40 agonist ivuxolimab. The receptor was derived from an adult with an advanced solid tumor such as melanoma, head and neck, liver or kidney cancer. CDR3 amino acids: CASSPISGKRGNYNEQFF. CDR3 sequence (DNA): TGCGCCAGCAGTCCCATCTCCGGGAAACGGGGTAACTACAATGAGCAGTTCTTC.